This TCR beta chain was found in a study of CD8+ T cells in alopecia areata (dated by TCRdb to the late 2010s). General notes on the study: Treated patients were enrolled in an open-label pilot trial of oral tofacitinib, 5 to 10 mg twice daily, for moderate-to-severe alopecia areata. Patients received tofacitinib for 6 to 18 months and were then followed off drug for 6 months to check for delayed response and recurrence. Disease severity in treated patients was measured with the SALT score, which quantifies the percentage of affected scalp surface area. High-throughput TCRbeta sequencing was used to examine T cell clonal expansion in alopecia areata in both the C3H/HeJ mouse model and human patients. Human TCRbeta sequencing covered scalp tissue and sorted CD4+ and CD8+ peripheral blood T cells from patchy and totalis/universalis alopecia areata patients and healthy controls. Patients on tofacitinib were biopsied at baseline and after 4 and 24 weeks of treatment, and several of the patients also had a later scalp biopsy. Scalp clonality was compared across normal scalp (n=4), patchy alopecia areata scalp (n=8), and alopecia totalis/universalis scalp (n=8). The RNA source kit depended on sample type: the PAXgene miRNA kit for fixed scalp, the miRNeasy kit for PBMCs, and the RNeasy kit for mouse skin. immunoSEQ multiplex PCR using 35 Vbeta forward primers and 13 Jbeta reverse primers was used to amplify TCRbeta CDR3 regions. Study-wide findings and limitations: Tofacitinib significantly decreased scalp clonality and the number of expanded CD8+ clones among the top 100 scalp clones. The treated cohort was small, with a single nonresponder, so links between baseline CD8+ expansion and response need larger studies. Compared with normal scalp, lesional scalp, particularly in alopecia totalis/universalis, had higher clonality and more expanded CD8+ clones, which suggests antigenic drive. Many expanded lesional clones were found to persist in scalp and blood during tofacitinib treatment, and relapse after treatment cessation may be partly explained by this persistence. TCR sequences shared between patients were less clear than in mice, possibly partly because of HLA diversity in the patient population. Resident alphabeta T cells in normal human skin are also sequenced, complicating scalp TCR repertoire analysis, unlike mouse skin dominated by gammadelta T cells.

This sample's treatment or condition label indicates: oral pan-JAK inhibitor, 5-10 mg twice daily. From alopecia areata patients, peripheral blood was collected along with lesional scalp punch biopsies. PBMCs were separated by density centrifugation and stained for CD3, CD4 and CD8, after which CD4+ and CD8+ T cells were sorted on a FACSAria. The CDR3 sequence holds 15 residues, the cysteine and phenylalanine included. The sequence is cut down to CDR3 DNA, 45 bases in frame from base 1. As encoded in the germline V gene, CDR1 is SGHRS while CDR2 is YFSETQ. V is shortened by 0 bases, J by 2 bases, and the region joining them spans 11 bases. Library preparation used the immunoSEQ multiplex PCR assay. For TCR sequencing, RNA was extracted from every sample and reverse transcribed into cDNA to serve as template. First-strand cDNA was synthesized with SuperScript III using a 2:1 mix of oligo-dT and random hexamers. A synthetic immune receptor repertoire was used to assess amplification bias, and residual bias was removed computationally. Processing in the source paper ran as follows. Raw reads were preprocessed for error removal, and CDR3 was defined according to IMGT conventions as running from the conserved cysteine to phenylalanine. Clonality was computed by normalizing Shannon entropy by log2 of the number of productive unique TCRs and subtracting the result from 1. Scalp TCRbeta sequences were cross-referenced with sorted blood CD4 and CD8 repertoires so that the CD4 or CD8 identity of scalp clones could be inferred. Imported from immuneACCESS, the table was reduced by TCRdb to in-frame sequences with V and J called. These copies leave out some clones; in studies compared against another copy, an unresolved V gene accounts for under half, and the cause of the remainder is not known. V and J calls and clone size are as listed in that table; D and trimming were resolved from the DNA. This sample comprises 100,000 or so clones, about 61% of them detected only once. About a sixth of the sample comes from the top ten.

Of note for this clone: The antigen this receptor binds is unknown. Base qualities are not provided; no much larger clone lies one nucleotide away.

This chain is built from TRBV5-1 and TRBJ1-2, with the D gene call left open. The sequencing used CD8+ T cells sorted from blood, collected at approximately week 61, from a patient treated with tofacitinib. This receptor was taken from a human donor with alopecia areata. The CDR3 has the sequence CASSLAGSKNYGYTF. The sequence in DNA is TGCGCCAGCAGCTTGGCCGGCAGCAAAAACTATGGCTACACCTTC. The full variable domain, completed from the reference TRBV5-1 and TRBJ1-2 proteins outside the CDR3, reads KAGVTQTPRYLIKTRGQQVTLSCSPISGHRSVSWYQQTPGQGLQFLFEYFSETQRNKGNFPGRFSGRQFSNSRSEMNVSTLELGDSALYLCASSLAGSKNYGYTFGSGTRLTVV.